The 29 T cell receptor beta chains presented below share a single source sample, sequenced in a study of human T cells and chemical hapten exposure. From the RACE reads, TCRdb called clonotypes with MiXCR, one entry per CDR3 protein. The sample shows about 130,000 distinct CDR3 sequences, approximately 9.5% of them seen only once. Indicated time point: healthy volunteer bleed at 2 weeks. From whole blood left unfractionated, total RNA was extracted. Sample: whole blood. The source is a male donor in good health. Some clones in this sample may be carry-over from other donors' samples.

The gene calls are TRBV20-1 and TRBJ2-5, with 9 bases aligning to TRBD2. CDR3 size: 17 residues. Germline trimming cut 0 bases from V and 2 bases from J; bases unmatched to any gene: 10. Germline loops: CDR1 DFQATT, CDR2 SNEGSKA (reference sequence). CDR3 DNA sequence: TGCAGTGCTAGAGATCCACTAGCGGGCGATCCTCAAGAGACCCAGTACTTC. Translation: CSARDPLAGDPQETQYF.

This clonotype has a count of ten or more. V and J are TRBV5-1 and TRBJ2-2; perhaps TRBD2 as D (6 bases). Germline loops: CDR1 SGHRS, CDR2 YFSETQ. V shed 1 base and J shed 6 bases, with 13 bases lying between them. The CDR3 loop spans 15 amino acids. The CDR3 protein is CASSLLTRDSGELFF. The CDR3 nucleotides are TGCGCCAGCAGCTTGCTGACTAGAGACTCCGGGGAGCTGTTTTTT.

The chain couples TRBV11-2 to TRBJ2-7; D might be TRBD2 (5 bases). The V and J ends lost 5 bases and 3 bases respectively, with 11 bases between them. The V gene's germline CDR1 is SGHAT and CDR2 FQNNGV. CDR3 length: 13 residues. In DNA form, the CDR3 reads TGTGCCAGCAGCCAGAATCGGGGCTACGAGCAGTACTTC. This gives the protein CASSQNRGYEQYF. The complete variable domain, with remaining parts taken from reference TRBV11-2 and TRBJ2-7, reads EAGVAQSPRYKIIEKRQSVAFWCNPISGHATLYWYQQILGQGPKLLIQFQNNGVVDDSQLPKDRFSAERLKGVDSTLKIQPAKLEDSAVYLCASSQNRGYEQYFGPGTRLTVT.

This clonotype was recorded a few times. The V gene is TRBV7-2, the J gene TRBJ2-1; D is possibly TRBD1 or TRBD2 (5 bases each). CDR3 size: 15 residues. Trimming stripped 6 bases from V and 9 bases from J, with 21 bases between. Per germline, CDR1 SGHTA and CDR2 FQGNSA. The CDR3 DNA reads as TGTGCCAGCAGACCCACCGGGACCCGGGCGGGTGAGCAGTTCTTC. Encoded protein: CASRPTGTRAGEQFF.

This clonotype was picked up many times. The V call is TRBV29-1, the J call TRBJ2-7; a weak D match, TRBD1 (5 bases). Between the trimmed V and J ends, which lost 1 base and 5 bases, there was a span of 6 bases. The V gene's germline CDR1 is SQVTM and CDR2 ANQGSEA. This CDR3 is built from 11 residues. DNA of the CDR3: TGCAGCGTTGAAGGGGGCAACGAGCAGTACTTC. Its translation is CSVEGGNEQYF.

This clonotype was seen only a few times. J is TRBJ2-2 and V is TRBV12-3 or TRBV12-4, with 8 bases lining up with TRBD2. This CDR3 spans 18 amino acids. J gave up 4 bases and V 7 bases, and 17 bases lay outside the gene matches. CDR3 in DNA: TGTGCCAGCACCACTATGACTAGCGAAGGGTCAACCACCGGGGAGCTGTTTTTT. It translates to CASTTMTSEGSTTGELFF.

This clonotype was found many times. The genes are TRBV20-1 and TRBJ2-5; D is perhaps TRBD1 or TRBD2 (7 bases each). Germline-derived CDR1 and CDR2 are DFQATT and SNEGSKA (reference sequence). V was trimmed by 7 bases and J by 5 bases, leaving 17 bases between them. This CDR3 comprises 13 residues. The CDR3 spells CSGTSQGGETQYF. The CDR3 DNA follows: TGCAGTGGCACATCTCAGGGGGGGGAGACCCAGTACTTC.

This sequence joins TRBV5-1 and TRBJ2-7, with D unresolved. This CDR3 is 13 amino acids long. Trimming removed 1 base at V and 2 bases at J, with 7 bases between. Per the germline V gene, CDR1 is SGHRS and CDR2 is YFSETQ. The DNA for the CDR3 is TGCGCCAGCAGCTTGATGCAGGCCTACGAGCAGTACTTC. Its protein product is CASSLMQAYEQYF.

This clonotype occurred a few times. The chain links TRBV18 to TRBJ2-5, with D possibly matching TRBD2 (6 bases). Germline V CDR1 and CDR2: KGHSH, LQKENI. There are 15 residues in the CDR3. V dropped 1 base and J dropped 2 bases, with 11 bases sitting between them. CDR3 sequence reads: CASSPQTSFQETQYF. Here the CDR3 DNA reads TGTGCCAGCTCACCACAGACTAGTTTTCAAGAGACCCAGTACTTC.

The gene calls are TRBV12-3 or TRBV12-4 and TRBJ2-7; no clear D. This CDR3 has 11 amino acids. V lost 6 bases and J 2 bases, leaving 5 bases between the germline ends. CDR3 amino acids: CASSIAYEQYF. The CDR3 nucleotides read TGTGCCAGCAGCATAGCCTACGAGCAGTACTTC.

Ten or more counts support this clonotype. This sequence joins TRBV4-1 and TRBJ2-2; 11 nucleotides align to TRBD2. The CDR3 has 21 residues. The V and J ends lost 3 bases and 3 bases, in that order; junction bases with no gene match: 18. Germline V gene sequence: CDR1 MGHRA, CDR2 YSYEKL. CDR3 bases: TGCGCCAGCAGCCATCCCGATGAGCCGCCTAGCGGGAGGATGGACACCGGGGAGCTGTTTTTT. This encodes CASSHPDEPPSGRMDTGELFF.

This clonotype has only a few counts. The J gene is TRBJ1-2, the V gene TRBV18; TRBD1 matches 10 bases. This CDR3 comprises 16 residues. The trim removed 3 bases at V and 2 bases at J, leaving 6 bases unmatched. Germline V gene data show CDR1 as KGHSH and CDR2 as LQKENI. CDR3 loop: CASSPEPGQGNYGYTF. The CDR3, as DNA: TGTGCCAGCTCACCGGAACCGGGACAGGGGAACTATGGCTACACCTTC.

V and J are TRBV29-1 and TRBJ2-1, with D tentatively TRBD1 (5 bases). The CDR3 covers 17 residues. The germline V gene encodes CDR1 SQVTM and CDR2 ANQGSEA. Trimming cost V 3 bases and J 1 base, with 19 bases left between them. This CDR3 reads CSVDVGQGIRSYNEQFF. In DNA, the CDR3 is TGCAGCGTTGATGTCGGGCAGGGCATCCGATCCTACAATGAGCAGTTCTTC.

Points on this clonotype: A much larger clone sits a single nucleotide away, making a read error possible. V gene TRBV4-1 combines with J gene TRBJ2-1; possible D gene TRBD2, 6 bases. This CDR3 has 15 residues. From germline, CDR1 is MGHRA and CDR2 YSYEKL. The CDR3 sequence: CASSQAGTGNNERFF. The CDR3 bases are TGCGCCAGCAGCCAAGCAGGGACTGGAAACAATGAGCGGTTCTTC.

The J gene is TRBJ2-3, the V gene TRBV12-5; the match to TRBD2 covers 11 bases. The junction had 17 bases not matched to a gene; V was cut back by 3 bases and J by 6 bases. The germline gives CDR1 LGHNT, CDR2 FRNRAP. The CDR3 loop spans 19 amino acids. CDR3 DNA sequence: TGTGCTAGTGGTTTTCACCCGTGGGGGACTAGCGGTGGAAAGGATACGCAGTATTTT. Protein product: CASGFHPWGTSGGKDTQYF.

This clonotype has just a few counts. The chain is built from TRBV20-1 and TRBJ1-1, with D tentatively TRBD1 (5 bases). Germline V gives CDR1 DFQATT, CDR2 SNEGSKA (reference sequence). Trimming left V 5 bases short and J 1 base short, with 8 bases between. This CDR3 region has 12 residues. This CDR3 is CSAPGQNTEAFF. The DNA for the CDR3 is TGCAGTGCTCCAGGGCAGAACACTGAAGCTTTCTTT.

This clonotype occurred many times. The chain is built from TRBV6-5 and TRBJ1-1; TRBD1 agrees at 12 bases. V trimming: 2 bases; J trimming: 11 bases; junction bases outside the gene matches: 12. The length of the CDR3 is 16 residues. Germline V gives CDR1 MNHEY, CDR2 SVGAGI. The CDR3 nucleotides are TGTGCCAGCAGTTACGATATTCCGGGACAGGGGGCGATTGCTTTCTTT. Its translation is CASSYDIPGQGAIAFF.

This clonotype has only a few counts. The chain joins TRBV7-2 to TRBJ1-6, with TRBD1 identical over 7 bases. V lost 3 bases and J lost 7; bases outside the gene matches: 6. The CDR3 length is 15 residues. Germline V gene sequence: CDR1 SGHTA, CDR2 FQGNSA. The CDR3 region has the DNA TGTGCCAGCAGCTTTCGGAGACAGGGAAATTCACCCCTCCACTTT. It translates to CASSFRRQGNSPLHF.

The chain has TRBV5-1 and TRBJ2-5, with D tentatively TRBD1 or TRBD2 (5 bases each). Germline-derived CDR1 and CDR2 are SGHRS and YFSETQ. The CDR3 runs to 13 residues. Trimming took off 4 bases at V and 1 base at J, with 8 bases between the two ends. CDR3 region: CASSGGTQETQYF. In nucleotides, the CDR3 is TGCGCCAGCAGCGGGGGTACCCAAGAGACCCAGTACTTC.

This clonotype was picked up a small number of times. CDR3 region: CSVSGRGYEQYF. CDR3 coding DNA: TGCAGCGTTAGCGGTAGGGGATACGAGCAGTACTTC. The chain has TRBV29-1 and TRBJ2-7, with D perhaps matching TRBD1 or TRBD2 (5 bases each). V lost 5 bases and J lost 4, with 12 bases in between. Germline CDR1 is SQVTM and CDR2 is ANQGSEA. CDR3 length equals 12 residues.

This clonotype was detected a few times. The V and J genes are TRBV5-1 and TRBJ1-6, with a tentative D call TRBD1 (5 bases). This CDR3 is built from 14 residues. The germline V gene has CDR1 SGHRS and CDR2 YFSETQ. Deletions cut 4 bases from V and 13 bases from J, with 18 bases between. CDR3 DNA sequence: TGCGCCAGCAGCCCGGGGACGCAGGAGATTCCCCTCCACTTT. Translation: CASSPGTQEIPLHF.

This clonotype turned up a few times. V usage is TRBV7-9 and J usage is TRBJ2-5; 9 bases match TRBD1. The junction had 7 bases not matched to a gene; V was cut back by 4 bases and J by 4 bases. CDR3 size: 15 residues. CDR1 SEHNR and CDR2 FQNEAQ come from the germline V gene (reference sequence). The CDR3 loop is CASSSTGGGGETQYF. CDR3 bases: TGTGCCAGCAGCTCGACAGGGGGAGGAGGAGAGACCCAGTACTTC.

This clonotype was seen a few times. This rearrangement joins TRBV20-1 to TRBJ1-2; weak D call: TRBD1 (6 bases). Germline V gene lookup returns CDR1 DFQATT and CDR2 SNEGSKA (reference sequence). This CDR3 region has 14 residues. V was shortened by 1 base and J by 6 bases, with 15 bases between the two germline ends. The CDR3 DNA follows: TGCAGTGCTAGAGTCAACAGGGTTTTAGATGGCTACACCTTC. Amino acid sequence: CSARVNRVLDGYTF.

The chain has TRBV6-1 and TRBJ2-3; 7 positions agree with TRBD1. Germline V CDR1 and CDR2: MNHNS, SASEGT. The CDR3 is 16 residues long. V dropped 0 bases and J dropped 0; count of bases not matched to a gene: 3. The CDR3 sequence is CASSEATGASTDTQYF. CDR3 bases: TGTGCCAGCAGTGAAGCAACAGGGGCTAGCACAGATACGCAGTATTTT.

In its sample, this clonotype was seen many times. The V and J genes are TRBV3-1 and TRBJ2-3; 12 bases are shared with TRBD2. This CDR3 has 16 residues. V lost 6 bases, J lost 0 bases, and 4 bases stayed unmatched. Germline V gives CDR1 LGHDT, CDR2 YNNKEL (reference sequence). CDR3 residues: CASSPGLAGSTDTQYF. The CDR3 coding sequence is TGTGCCAGCAGTCCCGGACTAGCGGGAAGCACAGATACGCAGTATTTT.

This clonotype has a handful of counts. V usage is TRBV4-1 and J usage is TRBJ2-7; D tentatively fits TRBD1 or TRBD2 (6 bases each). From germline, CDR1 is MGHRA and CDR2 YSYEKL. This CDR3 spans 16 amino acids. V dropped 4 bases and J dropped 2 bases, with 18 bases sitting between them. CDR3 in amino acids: CASSRNGGPPPYEQYF. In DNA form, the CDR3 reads TGCGCCAGCAGCCGAAACGGGGGCCCTCCACCCTACGAGCAGTACTTC.

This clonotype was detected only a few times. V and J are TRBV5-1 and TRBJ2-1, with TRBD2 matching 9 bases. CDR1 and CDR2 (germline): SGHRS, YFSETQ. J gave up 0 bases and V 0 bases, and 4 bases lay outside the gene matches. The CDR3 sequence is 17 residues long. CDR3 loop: CASSLDLAGSSYNEQFF. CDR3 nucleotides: TGCGCCAGCAGCTTGGATCTAGCGGGATCCTCCTACAATGAGCAGTTCTTC.

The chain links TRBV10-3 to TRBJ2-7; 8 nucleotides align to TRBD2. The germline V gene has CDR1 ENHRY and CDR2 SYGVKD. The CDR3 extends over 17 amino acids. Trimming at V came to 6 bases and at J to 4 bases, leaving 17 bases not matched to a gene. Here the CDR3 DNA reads TGTGCCATCAGCCCTACGCGGGGCGGGGGGCGAGGGTACGAGCAGTACTTC. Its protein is CAISPTRGGGRGYEQYF.

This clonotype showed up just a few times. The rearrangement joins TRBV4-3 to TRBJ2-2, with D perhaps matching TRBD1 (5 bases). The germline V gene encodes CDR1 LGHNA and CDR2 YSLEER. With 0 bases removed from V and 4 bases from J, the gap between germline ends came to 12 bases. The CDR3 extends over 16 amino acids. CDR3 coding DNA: TGCGCCAGCAGCCAAGATGGCAGGGCGGCCACCGGGGAGCTGTTTTTT. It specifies CASSQDGRAATGELFF.